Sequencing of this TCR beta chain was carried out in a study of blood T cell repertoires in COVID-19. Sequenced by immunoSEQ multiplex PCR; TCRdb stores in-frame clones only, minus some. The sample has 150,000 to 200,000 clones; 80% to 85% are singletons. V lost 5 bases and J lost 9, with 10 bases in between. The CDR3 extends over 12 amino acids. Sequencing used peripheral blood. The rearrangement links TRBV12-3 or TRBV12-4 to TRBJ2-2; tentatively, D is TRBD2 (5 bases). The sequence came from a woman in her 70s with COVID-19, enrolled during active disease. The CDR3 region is CASSPRGWELFF. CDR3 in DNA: TGTGCCAGCAGTCCACGGGGTTGGGAGCTGTTTTTT.